The 23 T cell receptor beta chains below all came from one sample that was sequenced in a study of blood T cell repertoires in COVID-19. The data were produced by immunoSEQ multiplex PCR, yet TCRdb's version contains in-frame clones alone and is incomplete. Of around 130,000 clones in the sample, 75% to 90% were seen once. Sequenced input: peripheral blood. The receptor source for this set is an older man with active or convalescent COVID-19.

The chain carries TRBV25-1 and TRBJ2-2; TRBD1 might be the D (6 bases). Germline CDR1 is MGHDK and CDR2 is SYGVNS. CDR3 length: 15 amino acids. Trimming left V 3 bases short and J 5 bases short, with 13 bases between. CDR3 sequence (DNA): TGTGCCAGCAGTGATCGAATGAGGGGGACCGGGGAGCTGTTTTTT. Its protein is CASSDRMRGTGELFF.

This clone showed up just a few times. The V gene is TRBV27, the J gene TRBJ2-7; the match to TRBD2 covers 10 bases. Germline V gene data show CDR1 as MNHEY and CDR2 as SMNVEV (reference sequence). This CDR3 is built from 15 residues. V trimming: 2 bases; J trimming: 2 bases; junction bases outside the gene matches: 3. Written as DNA, the CDR3 is TGTGCCAGCAGTTTAGGAGCGGGAGGGCCCTACGAGCAGTACTTC. Translating gives CASSLGAGGPYEQYF.

This clone appeared a single time. CDR3 protein: CASSVGGAGLVAGGSEETQYF. DNA of the CDR3: TGTGCCAGCAGCGTAGGAGGGGCCGGACTGGTAGCGGGAGGATCAGAGGAGACCCAGTACTTC. This chain connects TRBV9 to TRBJ2-5; 10 bases are a match to TRBD2. V shed 0 bases, J shed 5 bases, and the junction held 22 bases outside the gene matches. CDR1 is SGDLS, CDR2 YYNGEE, per germline. The CDR3 length is 21 residues.

The V call is TRBV18, the J call TRBJ1-1, with 7 bases fitting TRBD1. Trimming took 8 bases from V and 1 from J; bases not matched to a gene: 4. The germline V gene encodes CDR1 KGHSH and CDR2 LQKENI. The CDR3 spans 13 residues. CDR3: CASTQGQNTEAFF. For the CDR3, the DNA is TGTGCCAGCACACAGGGGCAGAACACTGAAGCTTTCTTT.

This rearrangement joins TRBV3-1 (or the pseudogene TRBV3-2) to TRBJ1-1; weak D call: TRBD1 (6 bases). In germline, CDR1 is LGHDT, CDR2 YNNKEL (reference sequence). V was trimmed by 4 bases and J by 10 bases, leaving 19 bases between them. The CDR3 has 14 residues. The CDR3 protein is CASSLTDARRGAFF. CDR3 DNA: TGTGCCAGCAGCCTCACCGACGCGCGCAGGGGAGCTTTCTTT.

The chain recombines TRBV6-5 with TRBJ1-2, with 7 bases identical to TRBD1. There are 14 residues in the CDR3. Trimming removed 6 bases from V and 3 bases from J; junction bases left unmatched: 7. Germline V CDR1 and CDR2: MNHEY, SVGAGI. The CDR3 sequence is CASRLTGADYGYTF. CDR3 in DNA: TGTGCCAGCAGGTTAACAGGGGCGGACTATGGCTACACCTTC.

The V and J genes are TRBV12-3 or TRBV12-4 and TRBJ1-1, with 7 bases fitting TRBD1. CDR3 length: 13 amino acids. V lost 6 bases to trimming and J lost 1 base; unmatched junction nucleotides: 2. The CDR3 region is CASRGTANTEAFF. In DNA, the CDR3 is TGTGCCAGCAGGGGGACAGCGAACACTGAAGCTTTCTTT.

This clone was seen a single time. This chain joins TRBV10-3 and TRBJ1-3; a possible D gene is TRBD1 (6 bases). The CDR3 totals 14 residues. Per germline, CDR1 ENHRY and CDR2 SYGVKD. V was trimmed by 0 bases and J by 8 bases, leaving 11 bases between them. The CDR3 DNA sequence: TGTGCCATCAGTGAGTCGGACAGCGGCGACACCATATATTTT. Amino acids: CAISESDSGDTIYF.

The chain is built from TRBV4-1 and TRBJ2-2; TRBD1 agrees at 7 bases. J lost 0 bases, V lost 2 bases, and 3 bases had no gene match. This CDR3 has 16 residues. Germline CDR1 MGHRA, CDR2 YSYEKL. In DNA form, the CDR3 reads TGCGCCAGCAGCCAATCCGGGACAGCGAACACCGGGGAGCTGTTTTTT. Translating gives CASSQSGTANTGELFF.

CDR3 in amino acids: CASSYSGQNTQTQYF. The CDR3 bases are TGTGCCAGCAGTTACTCGGGACAGAACACCCAGACCCAGTACTTC. This rearrangement joins TRBV6-2 or TRBV6-3 to TRBJ2-5; 7 positions agree with TRBD1. Trimming cost V 0 bases and J 6 bases; bases outside gene matches: 7. The CDR3 consists of 15 residues. The germline V gene has CDR1 MNHEY and CDR2 SVGEGT.

The chain employs TRBV28 and TRBJ1-1; 8 bases fit TRBD1. The CDR3 length is 15 residues. CDR1 and CDR2 from the germline V gene are MDHEN and SYDVKM. V was clipped by 4 bases and J by 7 bases; unmatched bases: 11. The CDR3 DNA follows: TGTGCCAGCAGTTATCCAGGGGGCGTAAAAAATGAAGCTTTCTTT. The encoded protein is CASSYPGGVKNEAFF.

This clone was seen once. The J gene is TRBJ2-3, the V gene TRBV5-1, with D perhaps TRBD2 (7 bases). CDR3 length: 15 residues. V was cut by 4 bases and J by 0 bases, with 12 bases left in between. The germline V gene encodes CDR1 SGHRS and CDR2 YFSETQ. In nucleotides, the CDR3 is TGCGCCAGCAGCATCGGGGGGCCTAGCACAGATACGCAGTATTTT. Protein sequence: CASSIGGPSTDTQYF.

The genes are TRBV24-1 and TRBJ1-1; tentative D call: TRBD1 (5 bases). V was clipped by 7 bases and J by 8 bases, with 10 bases between them. Germline V gene data show CDR1 as KGHDR and CDR2 as SFDVKD. This CDR3 region has 11 residues. CDR3 amino acids: CATSDRSEAFF. CDR3 sequence (DNA): TGTGCCACCAGCGACAGATCGGAAGCTTTCTTT.

The chain joins TRBV7-9 to TRBJ1-4; D remains ambiguous. V lost 3 bases to trimming and J lost 4 bases, with 9 bases between them. This CDR3 contains 14 residues. CDR1 SEHNR and CDR2 FQNEAQ come from the germline V gene (reference sequence). The CDR3: CASSLGVDNEKLFF. CDR3 nucleotides: TGTGCCAGCAGCTTGGGCGTAGATAATGAAAAACTGTTTTTT.

The chain links TRBV27 to TRBJ1-6; D ambiguous. This CDR3 has 15 residues. V shed 5 bases and J shed 2 bases, with 10 bases lying between them. Germline V gene lookup returns CDR1 MNHEY and CDR2 SMNVEV (reference sequence). The CDR3 here is CASSAVGAYNSPLHF. CDR3 nucleotides: TGTGCCAGCAGTGCGGTGGGAGCCTATAATTCACCCCTCCACTTT.

The chain joins TRBV25-1 to TRBJ1-2, with 7 bases lining up with TRBD1. The CDR3 sequence is 15 residues long. V gave up 1 base and J gave up 8 bases; unmatched junction bases: 10. Germline CDR1 is MGHDK and CDR2 is SYGVNS. CDR3 sequence reads: CASSEFNDRVSGYTF. The CDR3 DNA follows: TGTGCCAGCAGTGAATTTAACGACAGGGTGAGCGGCTACACCTTC.

This rearrangement joins TRBV7-9 to TRBJ1-5, with D tentatively TRBD1 (5 bases). V was cut by 5 bases and J by 2 bases, with 13 bases left in between. This CDR3 is built from 15 residues. Germline CDR1 and CDR2: SEHNR and FQNEAQ (reference sequence). The CDR3 region is CASSPGGGGNQPQHF. The CDR3 DNA sequence: TGTGCCAGCAGCCCGGGGGGGGGAGGCAATCAGCCCCAGCATTTT. The complete variable domain, with remaining parts taken from reference TRBV7-9 and TRBJ1-5, reads DTGVSQNPRHKITKRGQNVTFRCDPISEHNRLYWYRQTLGQGPEFLTYFQNEAQLEKSRLLSDRFSAERPKGSFSTLEIQRTEQGDSAMYLCASSPGGGGNQPQHFGDGTRLSIL.

This clone was counted only a few times. The rearrangement links TRBV19 to TRBJ1-2; D is perhaps TRBD1 (5 bases). CDR3 length equals 12 residues. V was shortened by 5 bases and J by 6 bases, with 10 bases between the two germline ends. The germline V gene has CDR1 LNHDA and CDR2 SQIVND (reference sequence). The CDR3 coding sequence is TGTGCCAGTAGTTCCCCAGGGAATGGCTACACCTTC. The encoded protein is CASSSPGNGYTF. The whole variable domain, filled in from reference TRBV19 and TRBJ1-2, reads DGGITQSPKYLFRKEGQNVTLSCEQNLNHDAMYWYRQDPGQGLRLIYYSQIVNDFQKGDIAEGYSVSREKKESFPLTVTSAQKNPTAFYLCASSSPGNGYTFGSGTRLTVV.

The chain combines TRBV5-6 with TRBJ2-3, with a weak D call TRBD2 (5 bases). V lost 4 bases, J lost 1 base, and 16 bases lay in between. The CDR3 spans 16 residues. Per germline, CDR1 SGHDT and CDR2 YYEEEE. CDR3 region: CASSPLITRGTDTQYF. CDR3 DNA sequence: TGTGCCAGCAGCCCTCTGATTACGAGGGGCACAGATACGCAGTATTTT.

The chain carries TRBV5-8 and TRBJ2-5; no definite D call. The CDR3 totals 14 residues. CDR1 is SGHTS and CDR2 is YDEGEE in the germline V gene. Trimming stripped 2 bases from V and 5 bases from J, with 13 bases between. The CDR3 nucleotides read TGTGCCAGCAGCTTTAGGAGCCTCCCTGAGACCCAGTACTTC. Translation: CASSFRSLPETQYF.

The gene calls are TRBV6-4 and TRBJ1-5; 8 bases line up with TRBD1. CDR1 and CDR2 from the germline V gene are MRHNA and SNTAGT. The CDR3 is 15 residues long. Germline trimming cut 4 bases from V and 2 bases from J; bases unmatched to any gene: 4. CDR3 region: CASSAGQGRNQPQHF. CDR3 bases: TGTGCCAGCAGTGCAGGACAGGGCCGCAATCAGCCCCAGCATTTT.

This rearrangement joins TRBV12-3 or TRBV12-4 to TRBJ1-5; 7 positions match TRBD1. This CDR3 is 13 amino acids long. V was pared by 6 bases and J by 5 bases, with 4 bases of the junction left unmatched. Written as DNA, the CDR3 is TGTGCCAGCAGCGGACAGGCGGATCAGCCCCAGCATTTT. It is translated as CASSGQADQPQHF.

In its sample, this clone was seen once. The V and J genes are TRBV28 and TRBJ1-3, with 12 positions matching TRBD1. The germline V gene encodes CDR1 MDHEN and CDR2 SYDVKM. Unmatched junction bases numbered 10, after V lost 3 bases and J lost 4 bases. This CDR3 comprises 18 residues. CDR3 sequence reads: CASSLRLGQGAGGNTIYF. The CDR3 nucleotides read TGTGCCAGCAGTTTGCGCCTGGGACAGGGGGCAGGGGGAAACACCATATATTTT. Full variable domain (missing parts from reference TRBV28 and TRBJ1-3): DVKVTQSSRYLVKRTGEKVFLECVQDMDHENMFWYRQDPGLGLRLIYFSYDVKMKEKGDIPEGYSVSREKKERFSLILESASTNQTSMYLCASSLRLGQGAGGNTIYFGEGSWLTVV.